This passage covers 15 T cell receptor beta chains from one sample sequenced in a study of control samples from healthy donors and cancer patients. Assay: immunoSEQ multiplex PCR; the TCRdb copy retains only in-frame clones and omits some. Counted here are about 72,000 clones, roughly 92% occurring once; the ten biggest clones make up 5.8%. The sample taken for sequencing was blood. The receptors come from a woman in her sixties in good health.

The chain employs TRBV9 and TRBJ2-3; D may be TRBD1 (5 bases). There are 15 residues in the CDR3. V dropped 0 bases and J dropped 0 bases, with 8 bases sitting between them. The germline gives CDR1 SGDLS, CDR2 YYNGEE. The CDR3 loop reads CASSVGGGSTDTQYF. DNA of the CDR3: TGTGCCAGCAGCGTAGGGGGCGGTAGCACAGATACGCAGTATTTT.

This clone was counted only a few times. V is TRBV7-9 and J is TRBJ2-7; tentative D call: TRBD1 (6 bases). The length of the CDR3 is 14 residues. Between the trimmed V and J ends, which lost 6 bases and 0 bases, there was a span of 12 bases. Germline CDR1 SEHNR, CDR2 FQNEAQ (reference sequence). CDR3 DNA: TGTGCCAGCAGTCCCGGGACAAGCTCCTACGAGCAGTACTTC. Encoded protein: CASSPGTSSYEQYF.

The V call is TRBV3-1 (or the pseudogene TRBV3-2), the J call TRBJ2-7, with TRBD1 matching 8 bases. The V and J ends lost 4 bases and 1 base, in that order; junction bases with no gene match: 6. CDR3 length equals 15 residues. The germline gives CDR1 LGHDT, CDR2 YNNKEL (reference sequence). CDR3 in amino acids: CASSLGQGNSYEQYF. Written as DNA, the CDR3 is TGTGCCAGCAGCCTCGGACAGGGTAATTCCTACGAGCAGTACTTC.

This chain joins TRBV7-9 and TRBJ2-7; D call uncertain. CDR1 and CDR2 (germline): SEHNR, FQNEAQ (reference sequence). The CDR3 runs to 12 residues. The V end lost 5 bases, the J end lost 0 bases, and 5 bases lay between the germline ends. The CDR3 DNA reads as TGTGCCAGCAGCGTCAGCTCCTACGAGCAGTACTTC. Encoded protein: CASSVSSYEQYF. Using reference TRBV7-9 and TRBJ2-7 for the parts outside the CDR3, the full variable domain is DTGVSQNPRHKITKRGQNVTFRCDPISEHNRLYWYRQTLGQGPEFLTYFQNEAQLEKSRLLSDRFSAERPKGSFSTLEIQRTEQGDSAMYLCASSVSSYEQYFGPGTRLTVT.

The chain joins TRBV19 to TRBJ2-2; D gene ambiguous. V was trimmed by 4 bases and J by 0 bases, leaving 9 bases between them. The CDR3 extends over 15 amino acids. CDR1 LNHDA and CDR2 SQIVND come from the germline V gene (reference sequence). The CDR3 DNA is TGTGCCAGTAGTAAGGATTACGCGAACACCGGGGAGCTGTTTTTT. Encoded protein: CASSKDYANTGELFF.

The count of this clone is one. The chain uses TRBV6-5 and TRBJ2-1; 8 bases are a match to TRBD2. Germline trimming cut 7 bases from V and 8 bases from J; bases unmatched to any gene: 13. Germline values: CDR1 MNHEY, CDR2 SVGAGI. This CDR3 comprises 15 residues. CDR3 sequence: CASTGKAGDRDEQFF. In DNA, the CDR3 is TGTGCCAGCACTGGTAAAGCGGGAGATCGAGATGAGCAGTTCTTC.

The gene calls are TRBV4-1 and TRBJ1-2; D is perhaps TRBD1 (6 bases). The CDR3 sequence is 15 residues long. Germline loops: CDR1 MGHRA, CDR2 YSYEKL. V lost 5 bases to trimming and J lost 2 bases, with 15 bases between them. The chain's CDR3 is CASSISLGANYGYTF. The CDR3, as DNA: TGCGCCAGCAGCATTTCCCTGGGGGCAAACTATGGCTACACCTTC.

The chain carries TRBV24-1 and TRBJ1-2, with 8 bases fitting TRBD1. This CDR3 region has 14 residues. Germline lookup yields CDR1 KGHDR and CDR2 SFDVKD. Trimming at V came to 9 bases and at J to 8 bases, leaving 13 bases not matched to a gene. CDR3 DNA sequence: TGTGCCACCTCCAAAGGCCAGGGGGCAGGCGGCTACACCTTC. Translating gives CATSKGQGAGGYTF.

The chain employs TRBV2 and TRBJ2-7, with 7 bases aligning to TRBD1. Trimming removed 4 bases from V and 3 bases from J; junction bases left unmatched: 12. Germline CDR1 reads SNHLY; CDR2 reads FYNNEI. The CDR3 contains 16 residues. The CDR3 DNA sequence: TGTGCCAGCAGTGGGGTAGGGGGCCGCGGTAGCTACGAGCAGTACTTC. Protein sequence: CASSGVGGRGSYEQYF.

The rearrangement links TRBV14 to TRBJ2-7; 15 nucleotides match TRBD2. CDR1 and CDR2 (germline): SGHDN, FVKESK. This CDR3 has 17 amino acids. The trim removed 5 bases at V and 7 bases at J, leaving 12 bases unmatched. CDR3 bases: TGTGCCAGCAGCAAAGGGACTAGCGGGAGGCCCCTTGGAGAGCAGTACTTC. Translating it yields CASSKGTSGRPLGEQYF.

This chain connects TRBV19 to TRBJ2-7; 7 nucleotides line up with TRBD1. J was trimmed by 3 bases and V by 4 bases; bases with no gene match: 9. Germline V lookup: CDR1 LNHDA, CDR2 SQIVND (reference sequence). The CDR3 consists of 15 residues. CDR3 coding DNA: TGTGCCAGTAGTACAACGGGGACAGACCACTACGAGCAGTACTTC. It specifies CASSTTGTDHYEQYF.

The J gene is TRBJ2-5, the V gene TRBV3-1 (or the pseudogene TRBV3-2), with 7 bases identical to TRBD2. Trimming took 1 base from V and 3 from J; bases not matched to a gene: 11. Per the germline V gene, CDR1 is LGHDT and CDR2 is YNNKEL (reference sequence). The CDR3 covers 17 residues. The CDR3 protein is CASSQAQAASGKETQYF. The CDR3 nucleotides are TGTGCCAGCAGCCAAGCCCAGGCAGCTAGCGGAAAAGAGACCCAGTACTTC.

This rearrangement joins TRBV5-1 to TRBJ2-5, with D maybe TRBD1 (6 bases). The CDR3 is 15 amino acids. Germline V gives CDR1 SGHRS, CDR2 YFSETQ. V was clipped by 4 bases and J by 5 bases, with 18 bases between them. The CDR3 nucleotides read TGCGCCAGCAGCAAGGAACCAACAGGGTACGAGACCCAGTACTTC. Protein sequence: CASSKEPTGYETQYF.

This sequence joins TRBV12-3 or TRBV12-4 and TRBJ1-1; 7 nucleotides agree with TRBD1. The CDR3 is 12 residues long. The V and J ends lost 5 bases and 5 bases, in that order; junction bases with no gene match: 2. The CDR3 spells CASSTQGTEAFF. The CDR3 nucleotides read TGTGCCAGCAGTACACAGGGGACTGAAGCTTTCTTT.

The chain has TRBV15 and TRBJ1-5, with D possibly matching TRBD1 (6 bases). CDR1 LNHNV and CDR2 YYDKDF come from the germline V gene (reference sequence). The CDR3 is 15 amino acids. V was cut by 0 bases and J by 1 base, with 7 bases left in between. The CDR3 region has the DNA TGTGCCACCAGCAGAGATCAGGGGAGCAATCAGCCCCAGCATTTT. Its translation: CATSRDQGSNQPQHF.